Below, 25 T cell receptor beta chains from the same sample are listed, as sequenced in a study of control samples from healthy donors and cancer patients. Libraries were prepared by immunoSEQ multiplex PCR; TCRdb keeps only in-frame clonotypes and omits some of them. The sample has 100,000 to 150,000 clones; 75% to 95% are singletons. The sample taken for sequencing was blood. The source of these receptors is a man between 18 and 29 years old in good health.

V is TRBV4-1 and J is TRBJ2-1; 10 bases match TRBD1. The CDR3 loop spans 15 amino acids. The J segment lost 5 bases and the V segment lost 6 bases, leaving 7 bases of the junction unmatched. In germline, CDR1 is MGHRA, CDR2 YSYEKL. DNA of the CDR3: TGCGCCAGCAGACGCCCCGGGACAGGGGACAATGAGCAGTTCTTC. It specifies CASRRPGTGDNEQFF.

The rearrangement links TRBV28 to TRBJ2-6, with D tentatively TRBD1 (6 bases). The CDR3 is 15 residues long. The germline V and J ends were trimmed by 5 bases and 4 bases, with 12 bases remaining between them. The germline V gene encodes CDR1 MDHEN and CDR2 SYDVKM. CDR3 nucleotide sequence: TGTGCCAGCAGTACCAGGGGTACAGGGGCCAACGTCCTGACTTTC. This codes for CASSTRGTGANVLTF.

Only one count was recorded for this clone. The CDR3 region has the DNA TGTGCCTCCTCCGCCGGAAGTGGGGGGGCCCAGTACTTC. Translated, it gives CASSAGSGGAQYF. The V and J genes are TRBV7-6 and TRBJ2-5, with 7 bases aligning to TRBD2. Germline V CDR1 and CDR2: SGHVS, FNYEAQ. V lost 11 bases, J lost 9 bases, and 15 bases stayed unmatched. CDR3 length: 13 amino acids.

The rearrangement joins TRBV5-4 to TRBJ2-1; maybe TRBD1 (5 bases). The CDR3 consists of 14 residues. Looked up from germline, CDR1 is SGHNT and CDR2 is YYREEE (reference sequence). The V end was cut by 0 bases, the J end by 8 bases, with 12 bases between. CDR3 loop: CASSLVRGPDEQFF. CDR3 in DNA: TGTGCCAGCAGCTTGGTTAGGGGCCCAGATGAGCAGTTCTTC.

The chain combines TRBV15 with TRBJ2-2, with 8 bases identical to TRBD2. The length of the CDR3 is 14 residues. CDR1 is LNHNV and CDR2 is YYDKDF in the germline V gene (reference sequence). Trimming removed 4 bases from V and 3 bases from J; junction bases left unmatched: 1. The CDR3 here is CATSTGGDTGELFF. The CDR3 bases are TGTGCCACCAGCACCGGGGGGGACACCGGGGAGCTGTTTTTT.

This sequence joins TRBV28 and TRBJ2-1; tentatively, D is TRBD2 (5 bases). The length of the CDR3 is 15 residues. CDR1 is MDHEN, CDR2 SYDVKM, per germline. V gave up 1 base and J gave up 6 bases, with 13 bases separating them. DNA of the CDR3: TGTGCCAGCAGTTTATCCCCGGGATGGGGCAATGAGCAGTTCTTC. Amino acids: CASSLSPGWGNEQFF.

The chain couples TRBV6-2 or TRBV6-3 to TRBJ2-7, with D perhaps TRBD1 (6 bases). CDR3 length: 15 amino acids. Trimming shortened V by 5 bases and J by 2 bases, and 16 bases separated the two germline ends. Germline V gives CDR1 MNHEY, CDR2 SVGEGT. CDR3 residues: CASSVPGQVPYEQYF. The CDR3 nucleotides read TGTGCCAGCAGTGTCCCGGGACAAGTACCCTACGAGCAGTACTTC.

This clone was observed a few times. The V call is TRBV11-1, the J call TRBJ2-7, with 7 bases identical to TRBD1. V was clipped by 8 bases and J by 0 bases; unmatched bases: 10. Per germline, CDR1 SGHAT and CDR2 FQDESV (reference sequence). This CDR3 comprises 15 residues. CDR3 sequence reads: CASRLTGHSSYEQYF. CDR3 nucleotides: TGTGCCAGCCGCCTGACAGGGCATTCCTCCTACGAGCAGTACTTC.

This chain links TRBV14 with TRBJ1-1, with a possible D match to TRBD1 (5 bases). Germline CDR1 SGHDN, CDR2 FVKESK. V was trimmed by 0 bases and J by 4 bases, leaving 18 bases between them. The CDR3 is 17 amino acids. CDR3 nucleotides: TGTGCCAGCAGCCAAGAAAGCCGCTGGGGGGTTTTCACTGAAGCTTTCTTT. It encodes CASSQESRWGVFTEAFF.

The V gene is TRBV25-1, the J gene TRBJ1-2; D is possibly TRBD1 (6 bases). Germline CDR1 MGHDK, CDR2 SYGVNS. Trimming removed 2 bases from V and 4 bases from J, with 11 bases in between. The CDR3 contains 14 residues. CDR3: CASSEPDSSYGYTF. The CDR3 nucleotides read TGTGCCAGCAGTGAACCGGACAGTAGCTATGGCTACACCTTC.

This chain uses TRBV27 with TRBJ1-6; D perhaps matches TRBD1 (5 bases). Germline V CDR1 and CDR2: MNHEY, SMNVEV (reference sequence). V lost 3 bases and J 10 bases, leaving 13 bases between the germline ends. This CDR3 has 14 amino acids. This CDR3 reads CASSFGARSSPLHF. The CDR3, as DNA: TGTGCCAGCAGTTTCGGGGCGCGGTCCTCACCCCTCCACTTT.

V is TRBV12-5 and J is TRBJ2-4; D remains unclear. V was trimmed by 3 bases and J by 7 bases, leaving 13 bases between them. The CDR3 totals 14 residues. CDR1 is LGHNT and CDR2 is FRNRAP in the germline V gene. CDR3 nucleotide sequence: TGTGCTAGTGGTTTAACCCTAATCGGGAACATTCAGTACTTC. Translation gives CASGLTLIGNIQYF.

The V and J genes are TRBV11-2 and TRBJ2-7, with D uncertain. The CDR3 runs 11 residues. The V end was cut by 3 bases, the J end by 0 bases, with 0 bases between. Per germline, CDR1 SGHAT and CDR2 FQNNGV. The CDR3 DNA is TGTGCCAGCAGCTTCTCCTACGAGCAGTACGTC. It codes for CASSFSYEQYV.

This chain's CDR3 is CASSPDTTNIQYF. The CDR3 nucleotides read TGTGCCAGCAGCCCGGACACAACGAACATTCAGTACTTC. The chain has TRBV5-4 and TRBJ2-4; TRBD1 might be the D (5 bases). From germline, CDR1 is SGHNT and CDR2 YYREEE (reference sequence). Trimming stripped 4 bases from V and 7 bases from J, with 12 bases between. This CDR3 is built from 13 residues. The whole variable domain, filled in from reference TRBV5-4 and TRBJ2-4, reads ETGVTQSPTHLIKTRGQQVTLRCSSQSGHNTVSWYQQALGQGPQFIFQYYREEENGRGNFPPRFSGLQFPNYSSELNVNALELDDSALYLCASSPDTTNIQYFGAGTRLSVL.

Note on this clone: The same CDR3 can be traced to other DNA sequences in this sample. The V gene is TRBV5-1, the J gene TRBJ2-1; 10 bases line up with TRBD2. V shed 4 bases, J shed 2 bases, and the junction held 3 bases outside the gene matches. Germline V gene sequence: CDR1 SGHRS, CDR2 YFSETQ. The CDR3 loop spans 15 amino acids. CDR3 DNA sequence: TGCGCCAGCAGCCCAACTAGCGGGGCCTACAATGAGCAGTTCTTC. It yields the protein CASSPTSGAYNEQFF.

The chain joins TRBV28 to TRBJ2-3, with 10 bases identical to TRBD1. CDR3 length: 16 residues. The germline V gene has CDR1 MDHEN and CDR2 SYDVKM. J gave up 3 bases and V 6 bases, and 9 bases lay outside the gene matches. Here the CDR3 DNA reads TGTGCCAGCAGCTTGACAGGGGGCGCAAGAACAGATACGCAGTATTTT. Translation gives CASSLTGGARTDTQYF.

The rearrangement joins TRBV12-3 or TRBV12-4 to TRBJ1-5; 7 nucleotides align to TRBD1. V lost 2 bases, J lost 7 bases, and 2 bases stayed unmatched. The CDR3 contains 13 residues. The CDR3 DNA is TGTGCCAGCAGTTTACAGGGGGGACAGCCCCAGCATTTT. Its protein is CASSLQGGQPQHF.

The chain joins TRBV5-4 to TRBJ1-6, with D possibly being TRBD1 (5 bases). Germline loops: CDR1 SGHNT, CDR2 YYREEE (reference sequence). V lost 0 bases, J lost 7 bases, and 8 bases lay in between. The CDR3 covers 14 residues. CDR3 loop: CASSLERGNSPLHF. CDR3 sequence (DNA): TGTGCCAGCAGCTTGGAACGGGGGAATTCACCCCTCCACTTT.

V gene TRBV4-1 combines with J gene TRBJ1-1, with 8 bases fitting TRBD1. Per the germline V gene, CDR1 is MGHRA and CDR2 is YSYEKL. With 0 bases clipped from V and 1 base from J, the junction kept 4 bases outside the gene matches. This CDR3 spans 16 amino acids. Here the CDR3 reads CASSQDTTGANTEAFF. CDR3 bases: TGCGCCAGCAGCCAAGACACGACAGGGGCGAACACTGAAGCTTTCTTT.

As to this clone: The same CDR3 also results from other DNA sequences found in this sample. V is TRBV19 and J is TRBJ1-2; D unclear. CDR3 length: 14 residues. Germline assignment: CDR1 LNHDA and CDR2 SQIVND (reference sequence). V lost 0 bases and J 2 bases, leaving 7 bases between the germline ends. DNA for the CDR3: TGTGCCAGTAGTATAGATGGCAGAAACTATGGCTACACCTTC. Translated: CASSIDGRNYGYTF.

V is TRBV11-3 and J is TRBJ2-1, with D maybe TRBD1 (6 bases). V was cut by 2 bases and J by 4 bases, with 27 bases left in between. This CDR3 has 20 residues. Germline V lookup: CDR1 SGHNT, CDR2 YENEEA. DNA for the CDR3: TGTGCCAGCAGCTTACCAACGACAGGCATCCCTTACGGGGCTTACAATGAGCAGTTCTTC. This codes for CASSLPTTGIPYGAYNEQFF.

The J gene is TRBJ1-2, the V gene TRBV2; weak D call: TRBD1 (5 bases). Looked up from germline, CDR1 is SNHLY and CDR2 is FYNNEI. The CDR3 has 14 residues. V was pared by 9 bases and J by 1 base, with 15 bases between. In DNA form, the CDR3 reads TGTGCCAGTGATTCGGGGAGGGGTAACTATGGCTACACCTTC. It codes for CASDSGRGNYGYTF.

This clone was seen a single time. This chain links TRBV10-3 with TRBJ1-1; D may be TRBD1 (6 bases). The CDR3 has 14 residues. Trimming stripped 3 bases from V and 2 bases from J, with 10 bases between. Germline CDR1 and CDR2: ENHRY and SYGVKD. This CDR3 is CAISDPRGNTEAFF. CDR3 DNA sequence: TGTGCCATCAGTGACCCCAGGGGAAACACTGAAGCTTTCTTT.

The V and J genes are TRBV12-3 or TRBV12-4 and TRBJ2-6; D not resolved. Trimming removed 8 bases from V and 2 bases from J, with 7 bases in between. The CDR3 spans 13 residues. DNA for the CDR3: TGTGCCAGCTCCCCGGCTGGGGCCAACGTCCTGACTTTC. It translates to CASSPAGANVLTF.

The CDR3 sequence is CASSLQADTEAFF. The CDR3 coding sequence is TGTGCCAGCAGTTTACAGGCGGACACTGAAGCTTTCTTT. The chain recombines TRBV12-3 or TRBV12-4 with TRBJ1-1, with no clear D. V was clipped by 2 bases and J by 3 bases, with 7 bases between them. The CDR3 loop spans 13 amino acids.